The source of this T cell receptor (beta chain) is a study of OX40 agonist ivuxolimab in advanced cancers. Study in general: Dose-escalation patients were diagnosed with hepatocellular carcinoma, melanoma, renal cell cancer or head and neck cancer.

The CDR3 sequence is 14 residues long. CDR1 and CDR2 (germline): LNHNV, YYDKDF (reference sequence). The V segment lost 3 bases and the J segment 7 bases; nucleotides outside the gene matches: 8. Clones were sequenced by immunoSEQ multiplex PCR, and TCRdb holds only the in-frame ones, with some missing. The table lists some 28,000 clones, approximately 84% of them singletons. Study-level results: Clonal expansion was seen in CD4+ and CD8+ blood T cells by week 6 at 0.1 to 3.0 mg/kg.

For this clone: Its antigen is unidentified.

The chain recombines TRBV15 with TRBJ2-7; 8 bases line up with TRBD1. Here the sequenced sample was CD4+ or CD8+ T cells sorted from blood, taken in a trial of the OX40 agonist ivuxolimab. The source of this sequence is an adult with an advanced solid tumor such as melanoma, head and neck, liver or kidney cancer. CDR3 nucleotide sequence: TGTGCCACCAGCAGCATACAGGGGGTGAGGGAGCAGTACTTC. Amino acid sequence: CATSSIQGVREQYF.